These 30 T cell receptor beta chains came from one sample sequenced in a study of regulatory and conventional T cells in RAG deficiency. Clones were sequenced by immunoSEQ multiplex PCR, and TCRdb holds only the in-frame ones, with some missing. The table shows tens of thousands of clones, with approximately 89% occurring only once. These records were also assigned to another study, of regulatory T cells. That source reports: The primer mix had 52 TRBV and 13 TRBJ primers.

The source material was CD8+ T cells sorted from blood. The receptor set was obtained from a human donor in good health.

This chain links TRBV18 with TRBJ1-1; D remains ambiguous. Trimming removed 1 base from V and 1 base from J, with 1 base in between. The germline gives CDR1 KGHSH, CDR2 LQKENI. The CDR3 consists of 12 residues. The CDR3 here is CASSPQNTEAFF. In nucleotides, the CDR3 is TGTGCCAGCTCACCACAGAACACTGAAGCTTTCTTT.

The chain recombines TRBV30 with TRBJ1-2; TRBD1 is a possible D gene (5 bases). Deletions cut 0 bases from V and 1 base from J, with 18 bases between. CDR1 and CDR2 (germline): GTSNPN, SVGIG (reference sequence). The length of the CDR3 is 17 residues. The CDR3 nucleotides are TGTGCCTGGAGTGTACCCGGGGGGGTAGGAAATAACTATGGCTACACCTTC. Its translation is CAWSVPGGVGNNYGYTF.

The chain recombines TRBV5-1 with TRBJ1-4, with unresolved D. Germline V gene sequence: CDR1 SGHRS, CDR2 YFSETQ. The CDR3 has 15 amino acids. V was shortened by 0 bases and J by 1 base, with 7 bases between the two germline ends. CDR3 DNA sequence: TGCGCCAGCAGCTTGGGTGATAGAACTAATGAAAAACTGTTTTTT. Translation gives CASSLGDRTNEKLFF.

The V gene is TRBV28, the J gene TRBJ2-1, with 8 bases aligning to TRBD2. The CDR3 is 15 residues long. The germline gives CDR1 MDHEN, CDR2 SYDVKM. Unmatched junction bases numbered 5, after V lost 6 bases and J lost 1 base. CDR3 in amino acids: CASSTAGGSYNEQFF. In nucleotides, the CDR3 is TGTGCCAGCAGCACTGCGGGGGGTTCCTACAATGAGCAGTTCTTC. Complete variable domain (other parts from reference TRBV28 and TRBJ2-1): DVKVTQSSRYLVKRTGEKVFLECVQDMDHENMFWYRQDPGLGLRLIYFSYDVKMKEKGDIPEGYSVSREKKERFSLILESASTNQTSMYLCASSTAGGSYNEQFFGPGTRLTVL.

This chain connects TRBV6-6 to TRBJ1-1; 8 nucleotides match TRBD1. The CDR3 has 13 amino acids. Germline lookup yields CDR1 MNHNY and CDR2 SVGAGI (reference sequence). V lost 4 bases, J lost 7 bases, and 5 bases stayed unmatched. The CDR3 spells CASSFQGASEAFF. The CDR3, as DNA: TGTGCCAGCAGTTTCCAGGGGGCCAGTGAAGCTTTCTTT.

For this clone: The germline gene is not matched at one end of the junction; a read error may be the cause. Other nucleotide sequences from this sample produce the same CDR3. The chain has TRBV5-1 and TRBJ1-1, with TRBD1 as a possible D gene (6 bases). Germline V lookup: CDR1 SGHRS, CDR2 YFSETQ. CDR3 length: 12 amino acids. The CDR3 DNA is TGCGCCAGCAGCATCGGGGGCTTCAGTCCATTATTT. Its protein is CASSIGGFSPLF.

This chain uses TRBV6-1 with TRBJ1-4; D remains unclear. Trimming took 7 bases from V and 6 from J, leaving 18 bases between them. Germline V lookup: CDR1 MNHNS, CDR2 SASEGT. This CDR3 contains 15 residues. For the CDR3, the DNA is TGTGCCAGCAAACCTCGTCCGGCGGTGGATGAAAAACTGTTTTTT. Encoded protein: CASKPRPAVDEKLFF.

The CDR3 sequence: CASSQSAGALYEQFF. The CDR3 bases are TGCGCCAGCAGCCAAAGCGCGGGGGCTTTGTATGAGCAGTTCTTC. This chain joins TRBV4-1 and TRBJ2-1; possible D gene TRBD2, 7 bases. Germline values: CDR1 MGHRA, CDR2 YSYEKL. The CDR3 runs 15 residues. With 2 bases removed from V and 8 bases from J, the gap between germline ends came to 16 bases.

The V call is TRBV6-4, the J call TRBJ2-5; no firm D call. The DNA end lines up better with TRBJ2-7; the J call may be wrong. The CDR3 loop spans 13 amino acids. Germline CDR1 MRHNA, CDR2 SNTAGT. CDR3 residues: CASSDSGSYEQYF. The CDR3 DNA follows: TGTGCCAGCAGTGACTCGGGCAGCTACGAGCAGTACTTC.

V is TRBV18 and J is TRBJ2-3; TRBD2 matches at 8 bases. The germline gives CDR1 KGHSH, CDR2 LQKENI. Trimming at V came to 5 bases and at J to 3 bases, leaving 7 bases not matched to a gene. The CDR3 is 15 amino acids. CDR3 in DNA: TGTGCCAGCTCAGAGGACTCGGGGGGGACAGATACGCAGTATTTT. Translating it yields CASSEDSGGTDTQYF.

A remark on this clone: Other DNA sequences of this sample code for an identical CDR3. The rearrangement links TRBV19 to TRBJ1-1; D is unclear. The V end lost 1 base, the J end lost 2 bases, and 8 bases lay between the germline ends. This CDR3 comprises 14 residues. Germline CDR1 LNHDA, CDR2 SQIVND (reference sequence). CDR3 residues: CASSIGGGNTEAFF. Written as DNA, the CDR3 is TGTGCCAGTAGTATAGGGGGTGGAAACACTGAAGCTTTCTTT.

This clone appeared once. The junction departs from germline at one end; a sequencing error may be responsible. The chain combines TRBV20-1 with TRBJ2-7; the D is unclear. CDR3 length: 10 residues. Germline V gives CDR1 DFQATT, CDR2 SNEGSKA (reference sequence). The CDR3 protein is CSARQESMHF. The DNA for the CDR3 is TGCAGTGCTAGACAGGAATCCATGCACTTC.

This chain joins TRBV11-2 and TRBJ2-7, with a weak D call TRBD2 (5 bases). The CDR3 extends over 15 amino acids. Trimming pared 0 bases from V and 3 bases from J, leaving 12 bases between. Germline CDR1 is SGHAT and CDR2 is FQNNGV. The CDR3 DNA reads TGTGCCAGCAGCTTAGAGGCTAGCCACATCTACGAGCAGTACTTC. Its translation: CASSLEASHIYEQYF. The variable domain in full, completed from reference TRBV11-2 and TRBJ2-7, reads EAGVAQSPRYKIIEKRQSVAFWCNPISGHATLYWYQQILGQGPKLLIQFQNNGVVDDSQLPKDRFSAERLKGVDSTLKIQPAKLEDSAVYLCASSLEASHIYEQYFGPGTRLTVT.

A word on this clone: One junction end does not reproduce the germline sequence, and a read error may be involved. This sequence joins TRBV7-7 and TRBJ1-3; D may be TRBD1 (5 bases). The CDR3 is 15 residues long. Germline lookup yields CDR1 SSHAT and CDR2 FNYEAQ (reference sequence). CDR3 loop: CASSKDTSSGNTIYF. CDR3 nucleotides: TGTGCTAGCAGCAAGGACACGAGCTCTGGAAACACCATATATTTT.

V and J are TRBV7-2 and TRBJ1-6; 8 bases are shared with TRBD1. The J segment lost 9 bases and the V segment lost 5 bases, leaving 15 bases of the junction unmatched. The CDR3 extends over 17 amino acids. Per germline, CDR1 SGHTA and CDR2 FQGNSA. The CDR3: CASSPQAQGALVSPLHF. The CDR3 DNA follows: TGTGCCAGCAGCCCACAGGCCCAGGGGGCCTTAGTTTCACCCCTCCACTTT.

The J gene is TRBJ2-1, the V gene TRBV6-1, with 10 bases aligning to TRBD2. This CDR3 spans 17 amino acids. The J segment lost 6 bases and the V segment lost 2 bases, leaving 10 bases of the junction unmatched. Germline lookup yields CDR1 MNHNS and CDR2 SASEGT. CDR3 DNA: TGTGCCAGCAGTGAACTTAGCGGGGGGTTACCCCTCAATGAGCAGTTCTTC. Translating gives CASSELSGGLPLNEQFF.

The chain recombines TRBV7-3 with TRBJ2-2; D remains ambiguous. CDR1 is SGHTA and CDR2 is FQGTGA in the germline V gene. V lost 1 base and J 6 bases, leaving 6 bases between the germline ends. The CDR3 length is 13 residues. The CDR3 protein is CASSLIGPGELFF. The CDR3 region has the DNA TGTGCCAGCAGCTTAATTGGTCCCGGGGAGCTGTTTTTT. The variable domain in full, completed from reference TRBV7-3 and TRBJ2-2, reads GAGVSQTPSNKVTEKGKYVELRCDPISGHTALYWYRQSLGQGPEFLIYFQGTGAADDSGLPNDRFFAVRPEGSVSTLKIQRTERGDSAVYLCASSLIGPGELFFGEGSRLTVL.

In nucleotides, the CDR3 is TGTGCCAGCAGCTTACGACTCGGGACAGAACAAAACGGGGAGCTGTTTTTT. It is translated as CASSLRLGTEQNGELFF. This chain connects TRBV7-3 to TRBJ2-2; 7 positions agree with TRBD1. Per germline, CDR1 SGHTA and CDR2 FQGTGA. The length of the CDR3 is 17 residues. Trimming at V came to 2 bases and at J to 7 bases, leaving 13 bases not matched to a gene. Full variable domain (remainder filled in from reference TRBV7-3 and TRBJ2-2): GAGVSQTPSNKVTEKGKYVELRCDPISGHTALYWYRQSLGQGPEFLIYFQGTGAADDSGLPNDRFFAVRPEGSVSTLKIQRTERGDSAVYLCASSLRLGTEQNGELFFGEGSRLTVL.

V is TRBV7-2 and J is TRBJ2-1; D ambiguous. The V end was cut by 4 bases, the J end by 5 bases, with 21 bases between. The CDR3 has 17 residues. Germline V gene sequence: CDR1 SGHTA, CDR2 FQGNSA. This CDR3 is CASSSPRIRGWDNEQFF. The CDR3 nucleotides are TGTGCCAGCAGCTCCCCACGGATCCGAGGTTGGGACAATGAGCAGTTCTTC.

The V gene is TRBV9, the J gene TRBJ2-2; 7 bases fit TRBD1. With V trimmed by 4 bases and J by 4 bases, 13 bases remained unmatched. Germline CDR1 SGDLS, CDR2 YYNGEE. The CDR3 extends over 17 amino acids. In DNA form, the CDR3 reads TGTGCCAGCAGCATCCCCTCGATGGGACAGTCCACCGGGGAGCTGTTTTTT. It codes for CASSIPSMGQSTGELFF.

The rearrangement uses TRBV29-1 and TRBJ2-1; TRBD1 aligns across 8 bases. Trimming removed 6 bases from V and 3 bases from J; junction bases left unmatched: 10. The CDR3 covers 15 residues. The V gene's germline CDR1 is SQVTM and CDR2 ANQGSEA. CDR3 amino acids: CSVHLYGQGYNEQFF. Here the CDR3 DNA reads TGCAGCGTCCACCTGTACGGACAGGGCTACAATGAGCAGTTCTTC.

This CDR3 reads CASSVISGRADTQYF. CDR3 coding DNA: TGTGCCAGCAGCGTAATCAGCGGGAGGGCAGATACGCAGTATTTT. The chain joins TRBV9 to TRBJ2-3, with 10 bases identical to TRBD2. Trimming removed 1 base from V and 4 bases from J; junction bases left unmatched: 3. The germline CDR1 and CDR2 sequences are SGDLS and YYNGEE. The CDR3 runs 15 residues.

The rearrangement uses TRBV30 and TRBJ1-2, with 8 bases aligning to TRBD1. The trim removed 5 bases at V and 2 bases at J, leaving 7 bases unmatched. Germline values: CDR1 GTSNPN, CDR2 SVGIG (reference sequence). This CDR3 contains 14 residues. The CDR3 nucleotides are TGTGCCTGGGGCCCTGGACAGGGAAACTATGGCTACACCTTC. This encodes CAWGPGQGNYGYTF.

The chain carries TRBV19 and TRBJ1-5; the D gene is possibly TRBD1 (5 bases). Germline assignment: CDR1 LNHDA and CDR2 SQIVND (reference sequence). The germline V and J ends were trimmed by 9 bases and 4 bases, with 13 bases remaining between them. This CDR3 is built from 13 residues. The CDR3 DNA reads TGTGCCAGCAACCCGGGACGGAATCAGCCCCAGCATTTT. It specifies CASNPGRNQPQHF.

The rearrangement links TRBV5-6 to TRBJ1-2, with 10 bases identical to TRBD1. There are 14 residues in the CDR3. V dropped 3 bases and J dropped 8; count of bases not matched to a gene: 7. Germline CDR1 is SGHDT and CDR2 is YYEEEE. The CDR3 DNA follows: TGTGCCAGCAGCTCCGGGACAGGGGTAATAGGCTACACCTTC. Translating it yields CASSSGTGVIGYTF.

Note on this clone: The same CDR3 can be traced to other DNA sequences in this sample. This chain joins TRBV7-8 and TRBJ1-1; 11 bases map to TRBD1. CDR3 length: 15 residues. Trimming at V came to 5 bases and at J to 7 bases, leaving 9 bases not matched to a gene. Germline V gives CDR1 SGHVS, CDR2 FQNEAQ. Written as DNA, the CDR3 is TGTGCCAGCAGCAACCGGGACAGGGGGGAAAATGAAGCTTTCTTT. As protein: CASSNRDRGENEAFF. Variable domain in full (rest from reference TRBV7-8 and TRBJ1-1): GAGVSQSPRYKVAKRGQDVALRCDPISGHVSLFWYQQALGQGPEFLTYFQNEAQLDKSGLPSDRFFAERPEGSVSTLKIQRTQQEDSAVYLCASSNRDRGENEAFFGQGTRLTVV.

The rearrangement uses TRBV11-2 and TRBJ2-1; either TRBD1 or TRBD2 may supply D (5 bases each). There are 16 residues in the CDR3. Germline V gives CDR1 SGHAT, CDR2 FQNNGV. The germline V and J ends were trimmed by 0 bases and 6 bases, with 15 bases remaining between them. The CDR3 here is CASSLDRGGSSNEQFF. The CDR3 coding sequence is TGTGCCAGCAGCTTAGATCGGGGCGGAAGTTCCAATGAGCAGTTCTTC.

V gene TRBV5-1 combines with J gene TRBJ2-1; 9 nucleotides agree with TRBD2. V shed 0 bases and J 4 bases; nucleotides not matched to a gene: 11. The CDR3 runs 18 residues. The germline gives CDR1 SGHRS, CDR2 YFSETQ. CDR3 residues: CASSLGVSSGMQYNEQFF. The CDR3 nucleotides are TGCGCCAGCAGCTTGGGAGTTTCTAGCGGGATGCAGTACAATGAGCAGTTCTTC.

About this clone itself: Mismatch with germline at one junction end may stem from a read error. The DNA of the CDR3 is TGCGCCAGCAGCCACCACCCTAGCGGTGGCCGGAACACCTGGGAGCTGTTTTTT. Translation: CASSHHPSGGRNTWELFF. The chain uses TRBV4-1 and TRBJ2-2, with TRBD2 matching over 7 bases. Germline CDR1 MGHRA, CDR2 YSYEKL. This CDR3 is built from 18 residues.

The rearrangement joins TRBV5-1 to TRBJ1-6; D is perhaps TRBD1 (5 bases). V lost 0 bases and J 8 bases, leaving 9 bases between the germline ends. Germline V gene sequence: CDR1 SGHRS, CDR2 YFSETQ. This CDR3 is 14 amino acids long. The CDR3 loop reads CASSLAGTDSPLHF. As DNA, the CDR3 is TGCGCCAGCAGCTTGGCAGGGACGGATTCACCCCTCCACTTT.